The rows below give T cell receptor beta chains drawn from one sample of a study of blood T cell repertoires in COVID-19. The table came from immunoSEQ multiplex PCR; TCRdb's copy has only in-frame clones and leaves some out. The sample includes 200,000 to 250,000 clones, roughly 86% of them seen just once. The sequencing sample was made of PBMCs or T cells enriched from blood (not recorded which). These receptor sequences come from a woman aged 45-65 years who had recovered from COVID-19. CDR3s include the opening cysteine and the closing phenylalanine or tryptophan. The D gene is left open where the match is weak. Clone size is stated in some rows and not others, as once, few, many or a class when expanded.

d_gene	j_gene	abundance	v_gene	CDR3aa	CDR3nt
TRBD1	TRBJ1-5	NA	TRBV7-9	CASSPSMGQGGTQPQHF	TGTGCCAGCAGCCCTTCCATGGGACAGGGAGGGACTCAGCCCCAGCATTTT
NA	TRBJ2-3	NA	TRBV5-1	CASSFGAAGDTQYF	TGCGCCAGCAGCTTCGGAGCTGCGGGAGATACGCAGTATTTT
NA	TRBJ2-3	NA	TRBV28	CATAPGLPTDTQYF	TGTGCCACCGCCCCCGGTCTCCCCACAGATACGCAGTATTTT
NA	TRBJ2-3	NA	TRBV19	CASSIIVSTDTQYF	TGTGCCAGTAGTATAATAGTTAGCACAGATACGCAGTATTTT
NA	TRBJ2-7	NA	TRBV5-1	CASSPTGTYEQYF	TGCGCCAGCAGTCCCACAGGGACCTACGAGCAGTACTTC
NA	TRBJ2-1	once	TRBV5-1	CASSSIIRDYNEQFF	TGCGCCAGCAGCTCGATCATCCGGGACTACAATGAGCAGTTCTTC
TRBD2	TRBJ2-2	NA	TRBV4-3	CASSDRWSSGSPGELFF	TGCGCCAGCAGCGATAGGTGGAGTAGCGGGAGCCCCGGGGAGCTGTTTTTT
NA	TRBJ1-3	NA	TRBV3-1/TRBV3-2	CASSQDLVSGNTIYF	TGTGCCAGCAGCCAAGATCTCGTCTCTGGAAACACCATATATTTT
TRBD1	TRBJ1-6	NA	TRBV7-2	CASSGQGSAGSPLHF	TGTGCCAGCAGCGGACAGGGGTCGGCGGGCTCACCCCTCCACTTT
NA	TRBJ1-1	NA	TRBV3-1/TRBV3-2	CASSQDPGVRLAFF	TGTGCCAGCAGCCAAGATCCAGGGGTTAGGTTAGCTTTCTTT
TRBD1	TRBJ1-1	NA	TRBV7-9	CASSLSDVRDRATEAFF	TGTGCCAGCAGCTTAAGCGATGTCCGGGACAGGGCCACTGAAGCTTTCTTT
TRBD1	TRBJ1-1	NA	TRBV19	CASRTGTGGPNTEAFF	TGTGCCAGTAGGACCGGGACAGGGGGCCCGAACACTGAAGCTTTCTTT
TRBD1	TRBJ2-4	once	TRBV27	CASGRTGDGKNIQYF	TGTGCCAGCGGCCGGACAGGGGATGGCAAAAACATTCAGTACTTC
NA	TRBJ1-1	NA	TRBV5-8	CASSTPTVNTEAFF	TGTGCCAGCAGCACGCCTACAGTGAACACTGAAGCTTTCTTT
NA	TRBJ2-1	once	TRBV28	CASSLPGWNEQFF	TGTGCCAGCAGTTTGCCGGGGTGGAATGAGCAGTTCTTC
NA	TRBJ2-3	NA	TRBV21-1	CASSKGAYREFGADTQYF	TGTGCCAGCAGCAAAGGAGCTTACCGGGAATTCGGCGCAGATACGCAGTATTTT
NA	TRBJ1-1	few	TRBV29-1	CSVAASQFTEAFF	TGCAGCGTTGCCGCAAGTCAGTTCACTGAAGCTTTCTTT
TRBD1	TRBJ2-1	NA	TRBV7-6	CASSLVFGDRGSNEQFF	TGTGCCAGCAGCTTAGTTTTTGGGGACAGGGGAAGCAATGAGCAGTTCTTC
NA	TRBJ1-4	NA	TRBV18	CASSPFVAATNEKLFF	TGTGCCAGCTCACCCTTCGTGGCAGCAACTAATGAAAAACTGTTTTTT
NA	TRBJ1-5	NA	TRBV19	CASSILFRASNQPQHF	TGTGCCAGTAGTATCCTCTTCAGGGCTAGCAATCAGCCCCAGCATTTT
TRBD1	TRBJ1-5	NA	TRBV2	CASSAGRGDQPQHF	TGTGCCAGCAGTGCCGGCAGGGGGGATCAGCCCCAGCATTTT
TRBD1	TRBJ1-2	NA	TRBV28	CASSLGTAPYGYTF	TGTGCCAGCAGTCTAGGGACAGCGCCTTATGGCTACACCTTC
TRBD2	TRBJ2-7	NA	TRBV19	CASSTRTSGSYEQYF	TGTGCCAGTAGTACCCGGACTAGCGGGTCCTACGAGCAGTACTTC
NA	TRBJ1-1	NA	TRBV7-9	CASSLGRTEAFF	TGTGCCAGCAGCTTAGGGAGGACTGAAGCTTTCTTT
NA	TRBJ1-2	medium-sized	TRBV3-1/TRBV3-2	CASSQDHGETGGGYTF	TGTGCCAGCAGCCAAGATCACGGGGAGACCGGCGGGGGCTACACCTTC
TRBD1	TRBJ1-1	NA	TRBV24-1	CATGTGETEAFF	TGTGCCACCGGGACAGGGGAGACTGAAGCTTTCTTT
NA	TRBJ2-7	NA	TRBV7-2	CASSLELGTGTYEQYF	TGTGCCAGCAGCTTAGAACTTGGTACAGGCACCTACGAGCAGTACTTC
NA	TRBJ1-3	NA	TRBV18	CASSPTRQNSGNTIYF	TGTGCCAGCTCACCTACCCGACAGAACTCTGGAAACACCATATATTTT
NA	TRBJ2-7	NA	TRBV27	CATPKSSFYEQYF	TGTGCCACCCCGAAATCGAGTTTCTACGAGCAGTACTTC
TRBD2	TRBJ2-3	NA	TRBV4-1	CASSQEPAFGGSNTQYF	TGCGCCAGCAGCCAAGAACCAGCATTCGGGGGGTCGAATACGCAGTATTTT
TRBD1	TRBJ1-4	NA	TRBV2	CASRWDRPTNEKLFF	TGTGCCAGCAGATGGGACAGGCCAACTAATGAAAAACTGTTTTTT
TRBD2	TRBJ2-1	NA	TRBV7-6	CASSLMPVSGRANEQFF	TGTGCCAGCAGCTTAATGCCCGTATCCGGGAGGGCGAATGAGCAGTTCTTC
NA	TRBJ2-7	NA	TRBV28	CASNTRSYEQYF	TGTGCCAGCAATACACGTTCCTACGAGCAGTACTTC
TRBD1	TRBJ1-5	NA	TRBV11-2	CASSRDRVGQPQHF	TGTGCCAGCAGCCGGGACAGGGTCGGTCAGCCCCAGCATTTT
NA	TRBJ1-2	NA	TRBV28	CASSLDGGGYTF	TGTGCCAGCAGTTTAGACGGGGGAGGCTACACCTTC
NA	TRBJ2-2	NA	TRBV4-3	CASRVSGNTGELFF	TGCGCCAGCAGGGTTAGCGGGAACACCGGGGAGCTGTTTTTT